The clone carrying this TCR beta chain was seen a few times. What it recognizes is unknown. Sequenced by immunoSEQ multiplex PCR; TCRdb stores in-frame clones only, minus some. The sample lists about 41,000 clones; roughly 70% were seen once. Within the ViraFEST assay, antigen-specific CD4+ T cells underwent expansion with viral peptide pools prior to sequencing. Following 10 days of culture, CD4+ T cells were isolated. None of these healthy vaccinees had been infected with SARS-CoV-2 before vaccination. Every well got a few million PBMC, which were grown with around 9.2 IU/ml IL-2 and roughly 10 ug/ml peptides. In the cultures, half the medium was exchanged for IL-2 medium on days 3 and 7. The data were obtained in a study of vaccination effects on CD4 cells after COVID-19. Findings and caveats of the study: Marked clonal contraction of both clone types appeared late after vaccination. The study dataset contains few convalescent patients and includes no early post-infection timepoints.

V gave up 3 bases and J gave up 3 bases, with 6 bases separating them. CDR1 and CDR2 from the germline V gene are LNHDA and SQIVND (reference sequence). This CDR3 region has 13 residues. This specimen was CD4+ T cells from PBMCs cultured with HCoV-OC43 spike peptides, taken before COVID-19 vaccination. The subset here: HCoV-OC43 spike overlapping peptide pool stimulation. This rearrangement joins TRBV19 to TRBJ1-3, with D unresolved. The clonotype was recovered from a human donor who received a COVID-19 vaccine. The CDR3, as DNA: TGTGCCAGTAGTATGGACCATGGAAACACCATATATTTT. Translated, it gives CASSMDHGNTIYF.